These T cell receptor beta chains were read from a single sample in a study of T cell responses to AZD1222 COVID-19 vaccine. Some clones are missing from TCRdb's copy, which holds only in-frame ones; the method was immunoSEQ multiplex PCR. The data hold about 190,000 clones, with almost 95% observed a single time. The specimen comprised peripheral blood, sampled on day 0 of AZD1222 vaccination. The receptors originated from an adult in good health. Each CDR3 is given with its conserved first and last residue. The D gene is left open where the match is weak. Clone sizes are given selectively: once, few, many, or a class where the clone is expanded.

d_call: TRBD1; j_call: TRBJ1-2; clone_size: NA; v_call: TRBV9; cdr3_nt: TGTGCCAGCAGCGTAGGACAGGGCAGCTATGGCTACACCTTC; cdr3_aa: CASSVGQGSYGYTF
d_call: TRBD2; j_call: TRBJ2-2; clone_size: once; v_call: TRBV5-6; cdr3_nt: TGTGCCAGCAGCCCCTCTTTAGCGGGATCGTTCGGGGAGCTGTTTTTT; cdr3_aa: CASSPSLAGSFGELFF
d_call: TRBD2; j_call: TRBJ2-1; clone_size: NA; v_call: TRBV7-9; cdr3_nt: TGTGCCAGCAGCTTAGGGAGGACTAGCGGGAGGGCCTACAATGAGCAGTTCTTC; cdr3_aa: CASSLGRTSGRAYNEQFF
d_call: NA; j_call: TRBJ1-1; clone_size: few; v_call: TRBV3-1/TRBV3-2; cdr3_nt: TGTGCCAGCAGCCAAGTGTCGGGGGCCTGGGACACTGAAGCTTTCTTT; cdr3_aa: CASSQVSGAWDTEAFF
d_call: TRBD2; j_call: TRBJ2-1; clone_size: NA; v_call: TRBV9; cdr3_nt: TGTGCCAGCAGCGTATGGGACCTAGCGGGAGGAGCTGAGCAGTTCTTC; cdr3_aa: CASSVWDLAGGAEQFF
d_call: NA; j_call: TRBJ1-2; clone_size: NA; v_call: TRBV6-2/TRBV6-3; cdr3_nt: TGTGCCAGCAGTGCCCTAAGAGGGTTCCCTCGCTATGGCTACACCTTC; cdr3_aa: CASSALRGFPRYGYTF
d_call: NA; j_call: TRBJ2-2; clone_size: NA; v_call: TRBV28; cdr3_nt: TGTGCCAGCAGTCTCATCGGACCGGCGGGGGAGCTGTTTTTT; cdr3_aa: CASSLIGPAGELFF
d_call: TRBD1; j_call: TRBJ1-5; clone_size: NA; v_call: TRBV28; cdr3_nt: TGTGCCAGCAGTCCGGGACAGCAGTACAATCAGCCCCAGCATTTT; cdr3_aa: CASSPGQQYNQPQHF
d_call: NA; j_call: TRBJ1-1; clone_size: NA; v_call: TRBV6-5; cdr3_nt: TGTGCCAGCAGCTCACCCGATCGGGGGAGCACTGAAGCTTTCTTT; cdr3_aa: CASSSPDRGSTEAFF
d_call: NA; j_call: TRBJ2-2; clone_size: NA; v_call: TRBV24-1; cdr3_nt: TGTGCCACCGGTTTGGGACACGCGAACACCGGGGAGCTGTTTTTT; cdr3_aa: CATGLGHANTGELFF
d_call: TRBD1; j_call: TRBJ1-5; clone_size: NA; v_call: TRBV4-1; cdr3_nt: TGCGCCAGCAGCCAAGAACAGGGGTTTCCGCCCCAGCATTTT; cdr3_aa: CASSQEQGFPPQHF
d_call: TRBD2; j_call: TRBJ2-3; clone_size: NA; v_call: TRBV5-1; cdr3_nt: TGCGCCAGCAGCCCCCGTCCAGCGGGAGATGAGGCGCGGGGGGATACGCAGTATTTT; cdr3_aa: CASSPRPAGDEARGDTQYF
d_call: NA; j_call: TRBJ2-4; clone_size: NA; v_call: TRBV18; cdr3_nt: TGTGCCAGCTCACCAGAGACAGGCTCCCAAGCCAAAAACATTCAGTACTTC; cdr3_aa: CASSPETGSQAKNIQYF
d_call: NA; j_call: TRBJ1-1; clone_size: once; v_call: TRBV12-3/TRBV12-4; cdr3_nt: TGTGCCAGCAGTTTAGGGCAGACTGAAGCTTTCTTT; cdr3_aa: CASSLGQTEAFF
d_call: NA; j_call: TRBJ2-7; clone_size: NA; v_call: TRBV18; cdr3_nt: TGTGCCAGCTCCCCAAAGGGGGCGGGAGTGGCCTACGAGCAGTACTTC; cdr3_aa: CASSPKGAGVAYEQYF
d_call: NA; j_call: TRBJ1-1; clone_size: NA; v_call: TRBV21-1; cdr3_nt: TGTGCCAGCAGCAAATCAGGAGCCGACAGGAGGAGCACTGAAGCTTTCTTT; cdr3_aa: CASSKSGADRRSTEAFF
d_call: TRBD1; j_call: TRBJ1-4; clone_size: NA; v_call: TRBV28; cdr3_nt: TGTGCCAGCAATCCACAGGGGTTCGAGGGAAAACTGTTTTTT; cdr3_aa: CASNPQGFEGKLFF
d_call: NA; j_call: TRBJ1-5; clone_size: NA; v_call: TRBV6-5; cdr3_nt: TGTGCCAGCAGTCTAGAGGTGGGGGCGCAGCAGCCCCAGCATTTT; cdr3_aa: CASSLEVGAQQPQHF
d_call: NA; j_call: TRBJ1-3; clone_size: NA; v_call: TRBV4-1; cdr3_nt: TGCGCCAGCAGCCAAGAGGTCCAGCTATCCTCTGGAAACACCATATATTTT; cdr3_aa: CASSQEVQLSSGNTIYF